This TCR beta chain was retrieved from a study of cytomegalovirus exposure and HLA in healthy donors. As to this clone: Its matching antigen is unknown.

Method: immunoSEQ multiplex PCR; TCRdb's copy keeps in-frame clones and lacks some. The sample lists about 160,000 clones; nearly 90% were seen once. Findings and limits, study-wide: Most TCR sequences were rare, but some public TCRs occurred in many donors.

Germline loops: CDR1 MNHEY, CDR2 SVGAGI. CDR3 length: 15 residues. V lost 5 bases to trimming and J lost 0 bases, with 10 bases between them. The sequencing sample was made of PBMCs. The sequence was obtained from a man aged 18 to 35 in good health and CMV-seropositive. The chain joins TRBV6-5 to TRBJ2-2; possibly TRBD2 for D (6 bases). The CDR3 coding sequence is TGTGCCAGCAGTCGGGCGGGACCGAACACCGGGGAGCTGTTTTTT. The encoded protein is CASSRAGPNTGELFF.